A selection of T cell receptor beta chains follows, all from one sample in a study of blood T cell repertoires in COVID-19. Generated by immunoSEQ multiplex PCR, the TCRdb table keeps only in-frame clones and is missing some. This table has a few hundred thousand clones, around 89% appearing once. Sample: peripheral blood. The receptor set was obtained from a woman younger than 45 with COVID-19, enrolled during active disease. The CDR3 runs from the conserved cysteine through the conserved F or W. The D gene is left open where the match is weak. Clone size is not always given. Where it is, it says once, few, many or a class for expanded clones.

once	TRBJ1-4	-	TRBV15	CATSGRTAFNEKLFF	TGTGCCACCAGCGGCCGGACAGCCTTTAATGAAAAACTGTTTTTT
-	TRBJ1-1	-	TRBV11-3	CASSLEWRRLNTEAFF	TGTGCCAGCAGCTTAGAGTGGAGACGTTTGAACACTGAAGCTTTCTTT
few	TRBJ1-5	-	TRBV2	CASGRQAHSQPQHF	TGTGCCAGCGGCAGACAGGCTCACAGTCAGCCCCAGCATTTT
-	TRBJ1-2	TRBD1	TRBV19	CASSTQGTGDRYTF	TGTGCCAGTAGTACTCAGGGGACAGGGGACCGCTACACCTTC
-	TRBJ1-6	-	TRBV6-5	CASSYAGIGGAPLHF	TGTGCCAGCAGTTACGCCGGGATCGGCGGGGCACCCCTCCACTTT
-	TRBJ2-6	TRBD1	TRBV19	CASTPWGGTGSSGANVLTF	TGTGCCAGTACCCCCTGGGGGGGGACAGGGTCTTCTGGGGCCAACGTCCTGACTTTC
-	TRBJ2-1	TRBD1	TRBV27	CASSLSPGQRYNEQFF	TGTGCCAGCAGTTTATCTCCGGGACAGAGATACAATGAGCAGTTCTTC
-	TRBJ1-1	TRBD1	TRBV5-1	CASSLEGTANTEAFF	TGCGCCAGCAGCTTGGAAGGGACAGCCAACACTGAAGCTTTCTTT
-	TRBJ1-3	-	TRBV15	CATSRERDSGNTIYF	TGTGCCACCAGCAGAGAACGCGACTCTGGAAACACCATATATTTT
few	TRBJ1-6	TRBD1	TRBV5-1	CASSSTEGTGGSPLHF	TGCGCCAGCAGCTCCACGGAAGGGACAGGGGGCTCACCCCTCCACTTT
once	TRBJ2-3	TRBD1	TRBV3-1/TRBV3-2	CASSQGQGTDTQYF	TGTGCCAGCAGCCAAGGACAGGGGACAGATACGCAGTATTTT
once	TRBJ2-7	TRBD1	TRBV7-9	CASSLDRWDSVREQYF	TGTGCCAGCAGCTTAGATCGTTGGGACAGCGTCCGGGAGCAGTACTTC
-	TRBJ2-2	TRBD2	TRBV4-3	CASSQALKGLAGFVNTGELFF	TGCGCCAGCAGCCAAGCTTTGAAGGGACTAGCGGGATTCGTGAACACCGGGGAGCTGTTTTTT